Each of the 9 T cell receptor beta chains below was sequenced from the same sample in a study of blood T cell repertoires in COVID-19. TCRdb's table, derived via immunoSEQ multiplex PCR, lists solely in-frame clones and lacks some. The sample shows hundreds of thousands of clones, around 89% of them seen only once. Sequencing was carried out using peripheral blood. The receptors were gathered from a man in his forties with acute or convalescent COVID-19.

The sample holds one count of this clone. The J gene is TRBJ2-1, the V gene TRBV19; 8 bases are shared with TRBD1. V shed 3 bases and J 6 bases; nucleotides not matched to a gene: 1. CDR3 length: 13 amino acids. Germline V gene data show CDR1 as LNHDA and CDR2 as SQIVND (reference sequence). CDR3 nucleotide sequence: TGTGCCAGTAGTATGCAGGGGGCCAATGAGCAGTTCTTC. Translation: CASSMQGANEQFF.

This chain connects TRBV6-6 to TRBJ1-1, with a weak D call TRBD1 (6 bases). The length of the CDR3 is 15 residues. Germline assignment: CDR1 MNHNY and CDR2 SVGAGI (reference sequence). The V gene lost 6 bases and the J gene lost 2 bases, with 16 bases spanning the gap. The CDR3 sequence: CASRQRDNLNTEAFF. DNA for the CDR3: TGTGCCAGCAGGCAAAGGGACAACCTCAACACTGAAGCTTTCTTT.

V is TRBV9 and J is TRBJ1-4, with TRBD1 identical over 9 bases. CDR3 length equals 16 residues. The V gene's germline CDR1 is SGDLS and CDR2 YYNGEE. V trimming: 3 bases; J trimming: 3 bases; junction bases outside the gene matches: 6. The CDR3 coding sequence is TGTGCCAGCAGCGCATACAGGGGGCGGGCTAATGAAAAACTGTTTTTT. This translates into CASSAYRGRANEKLFF. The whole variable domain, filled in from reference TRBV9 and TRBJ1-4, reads DSGVTQTPKHLITATGQRVTLRCSPRSGDLSVYWYQQSLDQGLQFLIQYYNGEERAKGNILERFSAQQFPDLHSELNLSSLELGDSALYFCASSAYRGRANEKLFFGSGTQLSVL.

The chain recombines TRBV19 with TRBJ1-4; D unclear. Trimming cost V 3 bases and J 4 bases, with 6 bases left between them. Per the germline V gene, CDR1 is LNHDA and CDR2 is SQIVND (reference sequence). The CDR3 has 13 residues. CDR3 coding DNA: TGTGCCAGTAGTATGCCCTATAATGAAAAACTGTTTTTT. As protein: CASSMPYNEKLFF.

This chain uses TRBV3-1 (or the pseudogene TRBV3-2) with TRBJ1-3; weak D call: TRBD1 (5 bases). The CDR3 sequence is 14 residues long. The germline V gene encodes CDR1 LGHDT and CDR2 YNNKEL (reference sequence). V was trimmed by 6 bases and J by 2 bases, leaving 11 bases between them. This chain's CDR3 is CASRMGGAGNTIYF. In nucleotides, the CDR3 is TGTGCCAGCAGAATGGGAGGGGCTGGAAACACCATATATTTT.

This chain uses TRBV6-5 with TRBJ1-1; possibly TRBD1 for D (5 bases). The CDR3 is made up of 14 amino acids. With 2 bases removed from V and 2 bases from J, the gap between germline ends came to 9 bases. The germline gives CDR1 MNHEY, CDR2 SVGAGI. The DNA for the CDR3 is TGTGCCAGCAGTTACGGGGGGGGAAACACTGAAGCTTTCTTT. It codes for CASSYGGGNTEAFF.

In nucleotides, the CDR3 is TGTGCCAGCAGCCGAGTACCGGCTGGGGGGGCTTATGGCTACACCTTC. It translates to CASSRVPAGGAYGYTF. This chain joins TRBV2 and TRBJ1-2; D might be TRBD1 (6 bases). Germline lookup yields CDR1 SNHLY and CDR2 FYNNEI. The CDR3 consists of 16 residues. V gave up 6 bases and J gave up 5 bases, with 22 bases separating them. The whole variable domain, remainder taken from reference TRBV2 and TRBJ1-2, is EPEVTQTPSHQVTQMGQEVILRCVPISNHLYFYWYRQILGQKVEFLVSFYNNEISEKSEIFDDQFSVERPDGSNFTLKIRSTKLEDSAMYFCASSRVPAGGAYGYTFGSGTRLTVV.

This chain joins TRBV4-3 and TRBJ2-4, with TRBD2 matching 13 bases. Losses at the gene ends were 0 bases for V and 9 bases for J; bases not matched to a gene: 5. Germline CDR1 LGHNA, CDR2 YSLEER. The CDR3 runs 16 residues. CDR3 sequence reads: CASSQDLRLAGGIQYF. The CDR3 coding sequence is TGCGCCAGCAGCCAAGATTTAAGACTAGCGGGGGGCATTCAGTACTTC.

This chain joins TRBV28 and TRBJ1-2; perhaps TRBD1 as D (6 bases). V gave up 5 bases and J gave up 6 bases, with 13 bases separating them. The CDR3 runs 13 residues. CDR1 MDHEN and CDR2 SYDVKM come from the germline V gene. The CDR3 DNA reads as TGTGCCAGCAGTCTACAGGGCTACGATGGCTACACCTTC. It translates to CASSLQGYDGYTF.